This T cell receptor (beta chain) was sequenced during a study of T cell clonality in common variable immunodeficiency. A few counts support this clone. No antigen is known for it. The CDR3 end lies 3 residues beyond the end of the read and is filled in from the germline J gene. TCRdb keeps only in-frame clones here, not all; method: immunoSEQ multiplex PCR. This repertoire holds 7,800 or so clones, and none appear only once. Trimming stripped 8 bases from V and 6 bases from J, with 14 bases between. There are 13 residues in the CDR3. Per the germline V gene, CDR1 is SNHLY and CDR2 is FYNNEI. Blood came from CVID subjects not ill and not taking immunomodulatory or immunosuppressive medication. Overall study results and limits: Common variable immunodeficiency TCR beta sequences reportedly had fewer deletions and N-nucleotide insertions.

The chain carries TRBV2 and TRBJ2-1; D is perhaps TRBD2 (6 bases). The source is a human donor with common variable immunodeficiency. Sequencing was done on a sample of peripheral blood mononuclear cells. CDR3 bases read: TGTGCCAGCTTGGGGGTGGGGGGCAATGAG. This gives the protein CASLGVGGNE. The full CDR3 protein is CASLGVGGNEQFF. The full variable domain, with the rest looked up from reference TRBV2 and TRBJ2-1, is EPEVTQTPSHQVTQMGQEVILRCVPISNHLYFYWYRQILGQKVEFLVSFYNNEISEKSEIFDDQFSVERPDGSNFTLKIRSTKLEDSAMYFCASLGVGGNEQFFGPGTRLTVL.